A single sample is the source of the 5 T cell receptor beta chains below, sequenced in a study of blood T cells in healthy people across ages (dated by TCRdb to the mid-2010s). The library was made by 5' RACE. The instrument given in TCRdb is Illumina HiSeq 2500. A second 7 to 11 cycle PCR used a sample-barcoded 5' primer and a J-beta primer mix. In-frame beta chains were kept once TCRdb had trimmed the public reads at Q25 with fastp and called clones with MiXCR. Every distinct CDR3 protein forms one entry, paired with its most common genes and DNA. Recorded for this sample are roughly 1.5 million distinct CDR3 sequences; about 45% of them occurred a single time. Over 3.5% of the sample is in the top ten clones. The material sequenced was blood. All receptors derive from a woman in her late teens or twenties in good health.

CDR3 loop: CASNLGGGLTEAFF. In nucleotides, the CDR3 is TGTGCCAGCAACCTAGGAGGGGGTTTGACTGAAGCTTTCTTT. V gene TRBV7-2 combines with J gene TRBJ1-1; TRBD1 might be the D (6 bases). The CDR3 is 14 amino acids. CDR1 SGHTA and CDR2 FQGNSA come from the germline V gene. Deletions cut 7 bases from V and 5 bases from J, with 17 bases between.

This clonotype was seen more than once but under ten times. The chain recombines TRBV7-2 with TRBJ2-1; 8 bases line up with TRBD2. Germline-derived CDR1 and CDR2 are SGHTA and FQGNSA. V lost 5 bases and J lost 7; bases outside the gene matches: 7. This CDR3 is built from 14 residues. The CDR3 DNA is TGTGCCAGCAGCGGTAGCGGGGCATGGAATGAGCAGTTCTTC. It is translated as CASSGSGAWNEQFF.

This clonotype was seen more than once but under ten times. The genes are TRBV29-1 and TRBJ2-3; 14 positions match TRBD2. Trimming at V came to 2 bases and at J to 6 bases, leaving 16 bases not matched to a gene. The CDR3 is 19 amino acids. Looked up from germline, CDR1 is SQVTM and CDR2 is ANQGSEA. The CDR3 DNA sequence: TGCAGCGTTGAACGGGGGACTAGCGGGAGTGATTCTGTTTCGGATACGCAGTATTTT. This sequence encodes CSVERGTSGSDSVSDTQYF.

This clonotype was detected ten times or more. CDR3 loop: CASSDSGGSGTDTQYF. The CDR3 bases are TGTGCCAGCAGTGACTCCGGGGGTAGCGGCACAGATACGCAGTATTTT. This chain links TRBV6-4 with TRBJ2-3, with a weak D call TRBD2 (6 bases). Trimming removed 0 bases at V and 1 base at J, with 11 bases between. The CDR3 consists of 16 residues. CDR1 and CDR2 (germline): MRHNA, SNTAGT.

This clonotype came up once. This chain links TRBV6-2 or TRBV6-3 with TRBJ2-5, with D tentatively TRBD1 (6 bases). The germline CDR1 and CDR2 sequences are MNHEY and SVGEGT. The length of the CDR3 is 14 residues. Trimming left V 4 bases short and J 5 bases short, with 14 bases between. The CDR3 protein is CASSSGQSRETQYF. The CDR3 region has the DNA TGTGCCAGCAGTTCTGGACAGTCCCGGGAGACCCAGTACTTC.